Listed here are 16 T cell receptor beta chains from one sample, sequenced in a study of T cells in Graves' hyperthyroidism and ophthalmopathy. Amplification of TCR beta CDR3 regions was performed using RNA transcripts as template. With the HTBI primer set, the TCR CDR3 went through a first round of RT-PCR. TCRdb analysed the multiplex PCR reads with MiXCR anew, one entry per CDR3 protein. Of 200,000 to 250,000 distinct CDR3 sequences listed, around 15% were seen once; the top ten hold about 29%. Sequencing was done on a sample of blood. The receptors originated from a young woman with Graves' ophthalmopathy.

Worth noting for this clonotype: This may be a read error: a much more frequent sequence differs by one nucleotide. CDR3 sequence reads: CSVGGGNYGYTF. DNA for the CDR3: TGCAGTGTCGGGGGGGGTAACTATGGCTACACCTTC. The J gene is TRBJ1-2, the V gene TRBV20-1; TRBD1 might be the D (5 bases). Germline CDR1 is DFQATT and CDR2 is SNEGSKA (reference sequence). There are 12 residues in the CDR3. V was clipped by 7 bases and J by 1 base, with 10 bases between them.

This clonotype has a count of ten or more. This chain uses TRBV27 with TRBJ2-7, with D perhaps matching TRBD1 or TRBD2 (5 bases each). Germline V CDR1 and CDR2: MNHEY, SMNVEV (reference sequence). V was cut by 5 bases and J by 9 bases, with 14 bases left in between. CDR3 size: 12 residues. CDR3 in amino acids: CASSGDGLRQYF. The CDR3 DNA sequence: TGTGCCAGCAGTGGGGACGGGCTAAGGCAGTACTTC.

This clonotype came up many times. J is TRBJ2-7 and V is TRBV30, with TRBD2 as a possible D gene (5 bases). There are 14 residues in the CDR3. The V gene lost 0 bases and the J gene lost 0 bases, with 9 bases spanning the gap. Germline V gives CDR1 GTSNPN, CDR2 SVGIG (reference sequence). The CDR3 DNA reads as TGTGCCTGGAGTGTACCCCGGGGCTCCTACGAGCAGTACTTC. It encodes CAWSVPRGSYEQYF.

This clonotype was seen ten or more times. The rearrangement joins TRBV7-3 to TRBJ1-1; D not certain. The V gene lost 4 bases and the J gene lost 1 base, with 7 bases spanning the gap. CDR3 length: 13 amino acids. Germline V gene sequence: CDR1 SGHTA, CDR2 FQGTGA. The CDR3 here is CASSSTRNTEAFF. The CDR3 nucleotides are TGTGCCAGCAGCTCCACACGGAACACTGAAGCTTTCTTT.

This clonotype occurred many times. The DNA of the CDR3 is TGTGCCAGCAGCTTAGTCGGAGGGAGTCGCAATGAGCAGTTCTTC. Its translation is CASSLVGGSRNEQFF. The chain has TRBV7-2 and TRBJ2-1, with D possibly matching TRBD2 (6 bases). The length of the CDR3 is 15 residues. The V end lost 1 base, the J end lost 6 bases, and 13 bases lay between the germline ends. Per germline, CDR1 SGHTA and CDR2 FQGNSA.

This clonotype was observed many times. The rearrangement links TRBV7-2 to TRBJ2-5; no reliable D call. Germline-derived CDR1 and CDR2 are SGHTA and FQGNSA. Trimming took 4 bases from V and 5 from J, leaving 11 bases between them. There are 13 residues in the CDR3. CDR3 region: CASSSYTSETQYF. The CDR3 bases are TGTGCCAGCAGCTCCTATACATCTGAGACCCAGTACTTC.

As concerns this clonotype: An end of the junction differs from the germline gene, which may be a read error. This sequence joins TRBV11-2 and TRBJ1-4, with TRBD1 matching 8 bases. Germline CDR1 is SGHAT and CDR2 is FQNNGV. The length of the CDR3 is 14 residues. The CDR3: CASGLGGTGLKLFF. The CDR3 coding sequence is TGTGCCAGCGGCTTAGGGGGGACAGGCCTTAAACTGTTTTTT.

This clonotype was counted ten times or more. The rearrangement links TRBV6-5 to TRBJ1-2, with 7 bases lining up with TRBD1. V dropped 2 bases and J dropped 4; count of bases not matched to a gene: 7. Germline V gives CDR1 MNHEY, CDR2 SVGAGI. The CDR3 is 15 residues long. The chain's CDR3 is CASSYTGTDLYGYTF. The CDR3 DNA follows: TGTGCCAGCAGTTACACCGGGACAGACCTCTATGGCTACACCTTC.

This clonotype was found many times. The J gene is TRBJ2-7, the V gene TRBV5-5; 8 bases map to TRBD2. From germline, CDR1 is SGHKS and CDR2 YYEKEE (reference sequence). Trimming cost V 6 bases and J 2 bases; bases outside gene matches: 7. The CDR3 runs 14 residues. The DNA for the CDR3 is TGTGCCAGCATCGTGGGCGGGGGGACCTACGAGCAGTACTTC. Translated, it gives CASIVGGGTYEQYF.

This clonotype has at least ten counts. V usage is TRBV7-9 and J usage is TRBJ2-3, with D unresolved. This CDR3 is built from 12 residues. Trimming cost V 5 bases and J 2 bases, with 5 bases left between them. From germline, CDR1 is SEHNR and CDR2 FQNEAQ (reference sequence). CDR3 region: CASSPNTDTQYF. The DNA for the CDR3 is TGTGCCAGCAGCCCGAACACAGATACGCAGTATTTT. Based on the CDR3 plus reference TRBV7-9 and TRBJ2-3, the full variable domain is DTGVSQNPRHKITKRGQNVTFRCDPISEHNRLYWYRQTLGQGPEFLTYFQNEAQLEKSRLLSDRFSAERPKGSFSTLEIQRTEQGDSAMYLCASSPNTDTQYFGPGTRLTVL.

This clonotype was recorded many times. The rearrangement links TRBV20-1 to TRBJ2-3; 8 bases fit TRBD2. The V segment lost 6 bases and the J segment 6 bases; nucleotides outside the gene matches: 11. The CDR3 sequence is 14 residues long. CDR1 is DFQATT, CDR2 SNEGSKA, per germline (reference sequence). In DNA form, the CDR3 reads TGCAGTGCGGCCGGGACTAGAATCCCGGATACGCAGTATTTT. It specifies CSAAGTRIPDTQYF.

This clonotype was found many times. The chain carries TRBV19 and TRBJ2-1; possible D gene TRBD2, 6 bases. V was pared by 5 bases and J by 4 bases, with 18 bases between. This CDR3 has 16 amino acids. Germline V gene data show CDR1 as LNHDA and CDR2 as SQIVND (reference sequence). The CDR3 region is CASSQPLAPAYNEQFF. The CDR3 nucleotides read TGTGCCAGTAGTCAACCCCTAGCGCCCGCTTACAATGAGCAGTTCTTC.

This clonotype was recorded many times. This CDR3 is CASKMGPGSTDTQYF. CDR3 nucleotides: TGTGCCAGCAAAATGGGGCCGGGTAGCACAGATACGCAGTATTTT. V is TRBV2 and J is TRBJ2-3, with D tentatively TRBD1 (5 bases). V was pared by 7 bases and J by 0 bases, with 14 bases between. Germline lookup yields CDR1 SNHLY and CDR2 FYNNEI. This CDR3 comprises 15 residues. Filled out from reference TRBV2 and TRBJ2-3, the complete variable domain reads EPEVTQTPSHQVTQMGQEVILRCVPISNHLYFYWYRQILGQKVEFLVSFYNNEISEKSEIFDDQFSVERPDGSNFTLKIRSTKLEDSAMYFCASKMGPGSTDTQYFGPGTRLTVL.

The chain uses TRBV19 and TRBJ1-1; D is perhaps TRBD1 (6 bases). Trimming took 3 bases from V and 11 from J, leaving 16 bases between them. Germline V CDR1 and CDR2: LNHDA, SQIVND (reference sequence). The CDR3 runs to 13 residues. The CDR3 nucleotides are TGTGCCAGTAGTATGACGACAGGATATACGGCTTTCTTT. Its protein is CASSMTTGYTAFF.

V usage is TRBV28 and J usage is TRBJ2-7; 16 positions match TRBD2. CDR1 and CDR2 (germline): MDHEN, SYDVKM. J was trimmed by 5 bases and V by 4 bases; bases with no gene match: 5. The CDR3 loop spans 16 amino acids. CDR3 protein: CASSSTGTSGGDEQYF. Written as DNA, the CDR3 is TGTGCCAGCAGTTCAACCGGGACTAGCGGGGGGGACGAGCAGTACTTC.

V is TRBV28 and J is TRBJ1-1, with 10 bases fitting TRBD1. The CDR3 length is 16 residues. Germline values: CDR1 MDHEN, CDR2 SYDVKM. The junction had 10 bases not matched to a gene; V was cut back by 3 bases and J by 6 bases. The CDR3 DNA reads as TGTGCCAGCAGTTTCCAGACAGGGGGCTTGAGGGCTGAAGCTTTCTTT. Its protein is CASSFQTGGLRAEAFF.